The clone carrying this T cell receptor beta chain was observed many times. This sample was taken from a study of neurological immune-mediated disorders. This CDR3 is 11 amino acids long. The germline V gene encodes CDR1 KGHDR and CDR2 SFDVKD. Between the trimmed V and J ends, which lost 2 bases and 7 bases, there was a span of 2 bases. 5'RACE employing 10-nucleotide random UMIs yielded the cDNA. TCRdb re-analysed the 5' RACE reads in MiXCR, keeping a single row per CDR3 protein. The sample holds some 38,000 distinct CDR3 sequences, roughly 3.8% seen once. Sequencing input: PBMCs. This chain joins TRBV24-1 and TRBJ1-5; no firm D call. The clonotype was recovered from a man under 40 with multiple sclerosis. The CDR3 spells CATSDWQPQHF. CDR3 in DNA: TGTGCCACCAGTGATTGGCAGCCCCAGCATTTT.